A selection of T cell receptor beta chains follows, all from one sample in a study of cytomegalovirus exposure and HLA in healthy donors. Measured with immunoSEQ multiplex PCR; TCRdb has only the in-frame clones, and not every one. The sample consists of over 65,000 clones, about 81% of them appearing once. The source material was PBMCs. Receptors originate from a human donor in good health. CDR3s include the opening cysteine and the closing phenylalanine or tryptophan. A D gene is named only where the DNA matches it firmly. Some rows have no size entry. The others give once, few or many, or a class for an expanded clone.

few,TRBJ1-2,TRBD1,TRBV5-5,TGTGCCAGCAACTCCCGGACAGGGAGGTATGGCTACACCTTC,CASNSRTGRYGYTF
.,TRBJ2-3,.,TRBV5-1,TGCGCCAGCAGCACAGGAATCGGACAGCTTACAGATACGCAGTATTTT,CASSTGIGQLTDTQYF
few,TRBJ1-4,.,TRBV28,TGTGCCACCGGAGGGACCGGGGCCAATGAAAAACTGTTTTTT,CATGGTGANEKLFF
.,TRBJ2-1,TRBD2,TRBV28,TGTGCCAGCATCTCAGCGGGGGGCGTAACCGGGCAGTTCTTC,CASISAGGVTGQFF
.,TRBJ2-6,.,TRBV5-4,TGTGCCAGCAGCTTGAGGCGGCAGACAGTGTTTGGGGCCAACGTCCTGACTTTC,CASSLRRQTVFGANVLTF
.,TRBJ2-1,TRBD2,TRBV7-2,TGTGCCAGCAGCTCCCTAGCGGGGGAGCCACTCAATGAGCAGTTCTTC,CASSSLAGEPLNEQFF
few,TRBJ2-3,TRBD2,TRBV4-3,TGCGCCAGCAGCCATCAACTAGCGGGGGTCACAGATACGCAGTATTTT,CASSHQLAGVTDTQYF
.,TRBJ2-7,.,TRBV9,TGTGCCAGCAGCGTAGCGGCCGGCGGGTCCTACGAGCAGTACTTC,CASSVAAGGSYEQYF
once,TRBJ2-7,TRBD1,TRBV10-1,TGCGCCAGCAGTGAGCGGGCAGGGGGCCACTACGAGCAGTACTTC,CASSERAGGHYEQYF
.,TRBJ2-1,TRBD1,TRBV4-1,TGCGCCAGCAGCCACCAACAGGGGACTGAGCAGTTCTTC,CASSHQQGTEQFF
.,TRBJ2-3,.,TRBV21-1,TGTGCCAGCAGCAAGGCGGTAGATACGCAGTATTTT,CASSKAVDTQYF
.,TRBJ2-5,.,TRBV9,TGTGCCAGCAGCGCAGGGGGCGGGGGTACGCAAGGGACCCAGTACTTC,CASSAGGGGTQGTQYF
.,TRBJ1-2,TRBD1,TRBV18,TGTGCCAGCTCGACAGGGACCACCTATGGCTACACCTTC,CASSTGTTYGYTF
.,TRBJ2-1,TRBD2,TRBV14,TGTGCCAGCAGACCTTTAAGCGGGGGACCCTACAATGAGCAGTTCTTC,CASRPLSGGPYNEQFF
.,TRBJ2-7,.,TRBV7-9,TGTGCCAGCAGCTACCCGTTCGGCGAGCAGTACTTC,CASSYPFGEQYF
.,TRBJ1-3,.,TRBV15,TGTGCCACCAGCAGAGGCCAGGGCAGCTCTGGAAACACCATATATTTT,CATSRGQGSSGNTIYF
.,TRBJ1-2,.,TRBV7-2,TGTGCCAGCAGCCCGCAGGTCGGGGACTATGGCTACACCTTC,CASSPQVGDYGYTF
.,TRBJ1-1,.,TRBV27,TGTGCCAGCAAGACAGTGCACACTGAAGCTTTCTTT,CASKTVHTEAFF
.,TRBJ2-1,TRBD2,TRBV6-5,TGTGCCACCAGGTTACTAGCGGACAATGAGCAGTTCTTC,CATRLLADNEQFF
.,TRBJ1-5,.,TRBV18,TGTGCCAGCTCACCACGGCAGATTTATAGCAATCAGCCCCAGCATTTT,CASSPRQIYSNQPQHF
.,TRBJ1-1,TRBD1,TRBV5-1,TGCGCCAGCCGGGAGTCAGGGGGTGAAACTTTCTTT,CASRESGGETFF
.,TRBJ1-4,.,TRBV27,TGTGCCAGCAGTCCCCCCTGGACAGAAAATGAAAAACTGTTTTTT,CASSPPWTENEKLFF
.,TRBJ2-2,TRBD2,TRBV10-2,TGCGCCAGCAGTGAATTGAGACTAGCGGGGGCCACCACCGGGGAGCTGTTTTTT,CASSELRLAGATTGELFF
.,TRBJ1-5,.,TRBV7-9,TGTGCCAGCAGCCCTCCGGGACAAGGCCAGCCCCAGCATTTT,CASSPPGQGQPQHF
once,TRBJ1-5,.,TRBV9,TGTGCCAGCAGCGTAGGCCCCGGAGCCTCGGGCAATCAGCCCCAGCATTTT,CASSVGPGASGNQPQHF
few,TRBJ1-6,.,TRBV6-4,TGTGCCAGCAGATTTAGTCGGGGGACCCTAAGCTCCTATAATTCACCCCTCCACTTT,CASRFSRGTLSSYNSPLHF
.,TRBJ1-2,.,TRBV4-3,TGCGCCAGCAGCCCCCGACAGGAGCACCACTATGGCTACACCTTC,CASSPRQEHHYGYTF
few,TRBJ2-7,TRBD1,TRBV5-6,TGTGCCAGCAGCCGAACCCGGGACAGGGGGTACGAGCAGTACTTC,CASSRTRDRGYEQYF
.,TRBJ2-6,TRBD1,TRBV5-5,TGTGCCAGCAGTCACGGCCCGACAGGGGGCTCTGGGGCCAACGTCCTGACTTTC,CASSHGPTGGSGANVLTF
.,TRBJ1-1,TRBD1,TRBV19,TGTGCCAGTAGGGCCAGGACAGGGGCCACTGAAGCTTTCTTT,CASRARTGATEAFF
.,TRBJ1-1,.,TRBV11-3,TGTGCCAGCAGCTTGACATTGAACACTGAAGCTTTCTTT,CASSLTLNTEAFF
.,TRBJ1-5,.,TRBV18,TGTGCCAGCTCACCAAGTACAGCAATCAATCAGCCCCAGCATTTT,CASSPSTAINQPQHF
.,TRBJ2-2,.,TRBV27,TGTGCCAGCAGTTCTTCTCGACGGGGCGGGGAGCTGTTTTTT,CASSSSRRGGELFF
.,TRBJ2-3,.,TRBV11-3,TGTGCCAGCAGCTCCGGGGGGCTCCCAGATACGCAGTATTTT,CASSSGGLPDTQYF
.,TRBJ2-1,TRBD1,TRBV28,TGTGCCAGCAGTACGACAGGGGGCTCCTACAATGAGCAGTTCTTC,CASSTTGGSYNEQFF
.,TRBJ2-7,.,TRBV29-1,TGCAGCGTTGTTTTAGGATCTGCCGGATCTGGCTTGGGCCACGAGCAGTACTTC,CSVVLGSAGSGLGHEQYF
.,TRBJ1-1,.,TRBV18,TGTGCCAGCTCACCATCGAGAGTACCGAACACTGAAGCTTTCTTT,CASSPSRVPNTEAFF
.,TRBJ2-5,TRBD2,TRBV28,TGTGCCAGCAGTTTATTAGGTAGTGCTAGCGGGGACCGCAGGGCCCAGTACTTC,CASSLLGSASGDRRAQYF
.,TRBJ1-6,.,TRBV6-5,TGTGCCAGCAGTTACCGCGACTGGAGCTATAATTCACCCCTCCACTTT,CASSYRDWSYNSPLHF
.,TRBJ2-1,TRBD1,TRBV9,TGTGCCAGCAACCTAGGACAGGGTTTTAAAGGCAATGAGCAGTTCTTC,CASNLGQGFKGNEQFF
.,TRBJ2-7,TRBD2,TRBV7-2,TGTGCCAGCAGCTCCCGGACTAGCGGGGGGGCAGGCGAGCAGTACTTC,CASSSRTSGGAGEQYF
.,TRBJ1-5,.,TRBV6-6,TGTGCCAGCAGTTCGACAGCCTTTAATCAGCCCCAGCATTTT,CASSSTAFNQPQHF
once,TRBJ2-3,.,TRBV10-3,TGTGCCATCAGTGTGGCTGGTGGGGCGTCAGATACGCAGTATTTT,CAISVAGGASDTQYF
.,TRBJ1-1,.,TRBV7-9,TGTTCCAGCAGCTCAATGAACACTGAAGCTTTCTTT,CSSSSMNTEAFF
.,TRBJ1-6,.,TRBV10-3,TGTGCCATCACTCCGACAGGTCCCCCAAATTCACCCCTCCACTTT,CAITPTGPPNSPLHF
once,TRBJ1-2,.,TRBV19,TGTGCCACAGCGGCAGAAGCGATCGTGGATGGCTACACCTTC,CATAAEAIVDGYTF
.,TRBJ1-1,TRBD1,TRBV7-7,TGTGCCAGCAGCTTAGGAGGGGCTGGTGGGACAGGGGGCACTGAAGCTTTCTTT,CASSLGGAGGTGGTEAFF
.,TRBJ2-7,.,TRBV4-1,TGCGCCAGCAGCCAAACCTACGGCGGGGACGGCCCGTACTACGAGCAGTACTTC,CASSQTYGGDGPYYEQYF
.,TRBJ2-5,TRBD2,TRBV7-7,TGTGCTAGCAGCAAGACTAGCGGGGGGGCTATAGAGACCCAGTACTTC,CASSKTSGGAIETQYF
once,TRBJ1-3,.,TRBV6-5,TGTGCCAGCAGTTCGGCTGGAAACACCATATATTTT,CASSSAGNTIYF
.,TRBJ2-3,TRBD1,TRBV5-1,TGCGCCAGCAGCTCGGGACAGGTTCCCGTCGACACGCAGTATTTT,CASSSGQVPVDTQYF
.,TRBJ1-2,.,TRBV28,TGTGCCAGCCGACCGAGCCAACAGGGTAACTATGGCTACACCTTC,CASRPSQQGNYGYTF
once,TRBJ1-6,TRBD1,TRBV2,TGTGCCAGCCGTGGACAGGGGAATAATTCACCCCTCCACTTT,CASRGQGNNSPLHF